The rows below give T cell receptor beta chains drawn from one sample of a study of blood T cell repertoires in COVID-19. Method: immunoSEQ multiplex PCR; TCRdb's copy keeps in-frame clones and lacks some. Of roughly 180,000 clones listed, 70% to 90% are singletons. Material for sequencing was peripheral blood. The source is a woman aged 45-65 years with COVID-19, enrolled during active disease. Both conserved end residues are part of each CDR3. The order of the fields is D gene, V gene, clone size, J gene, CDR3 DNA, CDR3 protein. A D gene is named only where the DNA matches it firmly. Only some rows state a clone size, as once, few, many or a class for expanded clones.

>NA|TRBV11-2|NA|TRBJ1-1
TGTGCCAGCAGCCCCCCCTACACTGAAGCTTTCTTT
CASSPPYTEAFF
>TRBD1|TRBV19|NA|TRBJ2-7
TGTGCCAGTAGTTTGACCGACAGGGCCTACGAGCAGTACTTC
CASSLTDRAYEQYF
>TRBD2|TRBV7-2|NA|TRBJ2-2
TGTGCCAGCAGCCCGGTACTAGCGGGGGGGGGCACCGGGGAGCTGTTTTTT
CASSPVLAGGGTGELFF
>NA|TRBV10-1|NA|TRBJ2-7
TGCGCCAGCAGTGAGGAGGTTTCCTACGAGCAGTACTTC
CASSEEVSYEQYF
>TRBD2|TRBV2|NA|TRBJ2-3
TGTGCCAGCAGCTATGCAACTAGCGGGAGCACAGATACGCAGTATTTT
CASSYATSGSTDTQYF
>TRBD1|TRBV4-2|NA|TRBJ2-7
TGTGCCAGCAGCCAAGTGACCGGGACAGGGTACACCTACGAGCAGTACTTC
CASSQVTGTGYTYEQYF
>NA|TRBV19|NA|TRBJ2-5
TGTGCCAGTTCCCTTCCGGGGCAAGAGACCCAGTACTTC
CASSLPGQETQYF
>TRBD2|TRBV5-4|NA|TRBJ2-5
TGTGCCAGCAGCTTTTCAAGCGGGGGGGCGGAGACCCAGTACTTC
CASSFSSGGAETQYF
>NA|TRBV7-2|NA|TRBJ2-1
TGTGCCAGCAGCTTACGGCGACAGGCCTCCTACAATGAGCAGTTCTTC
CASSLRRQASYNEQFF
>TRBD1|TRBV19|NA|TRBJ1-2
TGTGCCAGTACGGGGACAGGGTTCGGCTACACCTTC
CASTGTGFGYTF
>NA|TRBV10-3|NA|TRBJ1-5
TGTGCCATCAGTGAAGGACAGAAGAATCAGCCCCAGCATTTT
CAISEGQKNQPQHF
>NA|TRBV3-1/TRBV3-2|NA|TRBJ2-7
TGTGCCAGCAGCCAGGGTACAGGGATCGAGCAGTACTTC
CASSQGTGIEQYF
>NA|TRBV7-2|NA|TRBJ2-7
TGTGCCAGCAGTTATGTAGGGGGTACCTACGAGCAGTACTTC
CASSYVGGTYEQYF
>NA|TRBV30|NA|TRBJ1-1
TGTGCCTGGAGTGTACAGGGAACTGAAGCTTTCTTT
CAWSVQGTEAFF
>NA|TRBV5-1|NA|TRBJ2-7
TGCGCCAGCAGAGAAGGATACTATGCCTACGAGCAGTACTTC
CASREGYYAYEQYF
>NA|TRBV6-5|NA|TRBJ1-4
TGTGCCAGCACTCGCGGGGGGGATTTTAATGAAAAACTGTTTTTT
CASTRGGDFNEKLFF
>TRBD1|TRBV7-9|NA|TRBJ2-2
TGTGCCAGCAGCCCCGGGACAGGGTACACCGGGGAGCTGTTTTTT
CASSPGTGYTGELFF
>NA|TRBV19|NA|TRBJ2-3
TGTGCGAGTAGGAGGCTAGCGACAGATACGCAGTATTTT
CASRRLATDTQYF
>NA|TRBV7-2|many|TRBJ1-5
TGTGCCAGCAGCTTAGGTTTCAAGAGTAATAGCAATCAGCCCCAGCATTTT
CASSLGFKSNSNQPQHF
>NA|TRBV30|once|TRBJ1-4
TGTGCCTGGAGTATACAGGGACTAGGGGAAAAACTGTTTTTT
CAWSIQGLGEKLFF